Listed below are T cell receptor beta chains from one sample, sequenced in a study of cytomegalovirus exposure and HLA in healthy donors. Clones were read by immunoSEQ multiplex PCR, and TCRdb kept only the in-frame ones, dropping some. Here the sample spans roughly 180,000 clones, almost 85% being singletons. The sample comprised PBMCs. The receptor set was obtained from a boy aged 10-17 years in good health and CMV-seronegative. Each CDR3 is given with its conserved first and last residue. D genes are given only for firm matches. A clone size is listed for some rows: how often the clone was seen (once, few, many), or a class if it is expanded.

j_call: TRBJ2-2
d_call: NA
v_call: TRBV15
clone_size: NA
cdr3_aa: CATSRDRLRARDTGELFF
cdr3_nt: TGTGCCACCAGCAGAGATCGGCTGCGGGCCCGCGACACCGGGGAGCTGTTTTTT

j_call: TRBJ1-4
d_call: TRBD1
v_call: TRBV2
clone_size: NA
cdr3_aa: CASRQGANEKLFF
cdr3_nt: TGTGCCAGCAGACAGGGGGCTAATGAAAAACTGTTTTTT

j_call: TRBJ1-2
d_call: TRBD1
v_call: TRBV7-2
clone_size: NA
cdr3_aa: CASSLAQSGGAGGYTF
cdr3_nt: TGTGCCAGCAGCTTAGCGCAGTCAGGGGGCGCGGGTGGCTACACCTTC

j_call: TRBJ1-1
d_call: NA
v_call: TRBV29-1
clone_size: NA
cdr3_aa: CSVVQVNTEAFF
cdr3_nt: TGCAGCGTTGTACAGGTTAACACTGAAGCTTTCTTT

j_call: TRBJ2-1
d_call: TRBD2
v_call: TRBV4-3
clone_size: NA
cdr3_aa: CASSQGSSGGAWNEQFF
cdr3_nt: TGCGCCAGCAGCCAAGGTTCTAGCGGGGGGGCTTGGAATGAGCAGTTCTTC

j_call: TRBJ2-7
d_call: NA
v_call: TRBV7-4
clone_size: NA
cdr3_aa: CASSLGAPGVAYEQYF
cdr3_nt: TGTGCCAGCAGCTTAGGCGCTCCAGGGGTGGCCTACGAGCAGTACTTC

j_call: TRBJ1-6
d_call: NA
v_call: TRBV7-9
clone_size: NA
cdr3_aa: CSSSLGGNNSPLHF
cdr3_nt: TGTTCCAGCAGCTTAGGAGGGAATAATTCACCCCTCCACTTT

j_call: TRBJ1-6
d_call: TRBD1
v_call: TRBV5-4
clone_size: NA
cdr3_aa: CASSTDRVAASPLHF
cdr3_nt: TGTGCCAGCAGCACAGACAGGGTGGCGGCTTCACCCCTCCACTTT

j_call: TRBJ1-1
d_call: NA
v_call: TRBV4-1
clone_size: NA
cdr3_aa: CASSLESGYPSMDTEAFF
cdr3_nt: TGCGCCAGCAGCCTGGAATCGGGGTACCCTAGTATGGACACTGAAGCTTTCTTT

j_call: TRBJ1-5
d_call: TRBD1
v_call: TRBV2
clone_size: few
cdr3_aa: CASSVVGQGVGPQHF
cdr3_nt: TGTGCCAGCAGTGTCGTGGGACAGGGAGTTGGTCCCCAGCATTTT

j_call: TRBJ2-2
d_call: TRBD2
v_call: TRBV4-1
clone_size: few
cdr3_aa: CASSPGLAVSNTGELFF
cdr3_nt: TGCGCCAGCAGCCCGGGACTAGCGGTGTCGAACACCGGGGAGCTGTTTTTT

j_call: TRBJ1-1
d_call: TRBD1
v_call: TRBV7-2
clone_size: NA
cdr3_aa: CASSFYRGDTEAFF
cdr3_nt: TGTGCCAGCAGCTTTTACAGGGGGGACACTGAAGCTTTCTTT

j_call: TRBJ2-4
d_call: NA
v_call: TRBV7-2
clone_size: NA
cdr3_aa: CASSSTAPGAKNIQYF
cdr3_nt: TGTGCCAGCAGCTCCACTGCTCCAGGGGCCAAAAACATTCAGTACTTC

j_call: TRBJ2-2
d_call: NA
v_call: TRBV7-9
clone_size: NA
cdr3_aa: CASSYNPRDKNTGELFF
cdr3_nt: TGTGCCAGCAGTTACAACCCACGGGACAAGAACACCGGGGAGCTGTTTTTT

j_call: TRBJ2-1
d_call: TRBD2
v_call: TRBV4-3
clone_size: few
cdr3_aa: CASSQTSGGDYNEQFF
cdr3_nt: TGCGCCAGCAGCCAAACTAGCGGGGGGGACTACAATGAGCAGTTCTTC

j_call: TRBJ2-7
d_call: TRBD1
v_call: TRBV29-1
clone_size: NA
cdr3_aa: CSVEGQGLHEQYF
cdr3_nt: TGCAGCGTTGAGGGACAGGGGCTCCACGAGCAGTACTTC

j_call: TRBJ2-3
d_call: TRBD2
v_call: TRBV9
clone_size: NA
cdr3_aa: CASSPRAGGSTDTQYF
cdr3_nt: TGTGCCAGCAGCCCTAGGGCGGGAGGTAGCACAGATACGCAGTATTTT

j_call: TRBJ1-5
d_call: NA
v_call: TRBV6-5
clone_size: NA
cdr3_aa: CASSNRRSNQPQHF
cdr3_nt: TGTGCCAGCAGCAACCGGAGGAGCAATCAGCCCCAGCATTTT

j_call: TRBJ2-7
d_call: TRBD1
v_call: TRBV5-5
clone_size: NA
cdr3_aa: CASSWDRAYEQYF
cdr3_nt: TGTGCCAGCAGCTGGGACAGGGCCTACGAGCAGTACTTC

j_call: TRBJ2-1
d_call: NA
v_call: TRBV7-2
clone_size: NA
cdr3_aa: CASSFREPMGNEQFF
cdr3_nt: TGTGCCAGCAGCTTTCGGGAGCCCATGGGCAATGAGCAGTTCTTC

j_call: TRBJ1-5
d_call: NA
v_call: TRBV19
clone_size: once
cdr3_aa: CASSIVNSNQPQHF
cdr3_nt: TGTGCCAGTAGTATAGTAAATAGCAATCAGCCCCAGCATTTT

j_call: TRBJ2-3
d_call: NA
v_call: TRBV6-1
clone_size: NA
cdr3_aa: CASSPEGRIGDTQYF
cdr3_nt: TGTGCCAGCAGTCCGGAGGGGCGCATCGGAGATACGCAGTATTTT

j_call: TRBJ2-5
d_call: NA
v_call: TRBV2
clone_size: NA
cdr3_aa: CASSSKTVHQETQYF
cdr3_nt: TGTGCCAGCAGTTCAAAGACAGTGCACCAAGAGACCCAGTACTTC

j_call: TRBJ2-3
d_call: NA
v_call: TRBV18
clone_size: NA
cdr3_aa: CASSHLTVTSTDTQYF
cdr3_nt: TGTGCCAGCTCCCACCTGACAGTAACTAGCACAGATACGCAGTATTTT

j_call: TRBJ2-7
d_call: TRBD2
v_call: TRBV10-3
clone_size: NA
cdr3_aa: CAISESILAGVSQYF
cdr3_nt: TGTGCCATCAGTGAGTCGATACTAGCGGGGGTGTCGCAGTACTTC

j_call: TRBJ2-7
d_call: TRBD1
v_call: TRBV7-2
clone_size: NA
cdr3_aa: CASSLDRVYEQYF
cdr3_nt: TGTGCCAGCAGCCTCGACAGGGTATACGAGCAGTACTTC

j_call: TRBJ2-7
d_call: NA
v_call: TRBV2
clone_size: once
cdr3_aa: CASSVVGALEQYF
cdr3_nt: TGTGCCAGCAGTGTTGTGGGAGCTCTCGAGCAGTACTTC

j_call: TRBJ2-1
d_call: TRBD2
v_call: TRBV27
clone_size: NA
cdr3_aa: CASSLFSSGGASGNNEQFF
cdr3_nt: TGTGCCAGCAGTTTATTCAGTAGCGGGGGGGCCTCGGGGAACAATGAGCAGTTCTTC

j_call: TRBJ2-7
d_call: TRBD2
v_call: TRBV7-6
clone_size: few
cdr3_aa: CASSLAPSGGYYEQYF
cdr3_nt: TGTGCCAGCAGCTTAGCGCCAAGCGGGGGCTACTACGAGCAGTACTTC

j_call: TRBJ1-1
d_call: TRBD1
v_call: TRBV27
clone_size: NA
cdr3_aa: CASSYTGANTEAFF
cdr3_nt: TGTGCCAGCAGTTACACAGGGGCTAACACTGAAGCTTTCTTT

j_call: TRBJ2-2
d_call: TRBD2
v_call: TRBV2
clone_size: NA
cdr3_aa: CASSEPRGGNTGELFF
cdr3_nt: TGTGCCAGCAGTGAACCCCGGGGGGGCAACACCGGGGAGCTGTTTTTT

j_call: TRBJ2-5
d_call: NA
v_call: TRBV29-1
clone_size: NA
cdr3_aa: CSVEIGRGETQYF
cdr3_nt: TGCAGCGTTGAGATCGGCAGGGGAGAGACCCAGTACTTC

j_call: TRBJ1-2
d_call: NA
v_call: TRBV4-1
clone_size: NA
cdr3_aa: CASSQEQGLGNYGYTF
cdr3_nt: TGCGCCAGCAGCCAAGAGCAGGGCTTGGGAAACTATGGCTACACCTTC

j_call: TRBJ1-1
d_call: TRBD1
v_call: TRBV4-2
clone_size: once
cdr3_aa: CASSQVWGQLNPEAFF
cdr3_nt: TGTGCCAGCAGCCAAGTTTGGGGACAGCTGAACCCTGAAGCTTTCTTT

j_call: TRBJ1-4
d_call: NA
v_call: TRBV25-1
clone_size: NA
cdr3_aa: CASSDLTGGEKLFF
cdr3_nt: TGTGCCAGCAGTGATCTTACGGGTGGGGAAAAACTGTTTTTT